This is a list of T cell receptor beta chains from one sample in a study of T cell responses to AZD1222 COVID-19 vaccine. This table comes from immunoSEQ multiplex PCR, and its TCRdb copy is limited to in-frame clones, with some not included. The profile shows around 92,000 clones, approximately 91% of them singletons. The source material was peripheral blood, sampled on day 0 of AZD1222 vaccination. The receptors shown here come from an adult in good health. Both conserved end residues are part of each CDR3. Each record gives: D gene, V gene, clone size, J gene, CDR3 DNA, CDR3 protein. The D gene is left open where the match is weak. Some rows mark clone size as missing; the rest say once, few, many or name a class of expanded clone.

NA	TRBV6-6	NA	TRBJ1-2	TGTGCCAGCAGCAGACTTATTACAAGCTATGGCTACACCTTC	CASSRLITSYGYTF
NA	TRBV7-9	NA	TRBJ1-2	TGTGCCAGCAGCTTAGACAGTTTTGGCTACACCTTC	CASSLDSFGYTF
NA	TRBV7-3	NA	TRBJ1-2	TGTGCCAGCAGCTTATCGTCGGGAGAGGGCTACACCTTC	CASSLSSGEGYTF
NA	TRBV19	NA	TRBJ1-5	TGTGCCAGCACAGACACAGTCAATCAGCCCCAGCATTTT	CASTDTVNQPQHF
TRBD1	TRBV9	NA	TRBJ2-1	TGTGCCAGCAGCGTAGAGCCATGGTGGGACAGGGAAGGGAATGAGCAGTTCTTC	CASSVEPWWDREGNEQFF
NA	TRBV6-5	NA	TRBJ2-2	TGTGCCAGCAGTTACGTGAGTGGCGGATGGACCGGGGAGCTGTTTTTT	CASSYVSGGWTGELFF
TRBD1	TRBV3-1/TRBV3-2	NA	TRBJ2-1	TGTGCCAGCAGCTCAGTCCCCGGACAGGGCATTGGCAATGAGCAGTTCTTC	CASSSVPGQGIGNEQFF
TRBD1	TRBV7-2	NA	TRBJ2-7	TGTGCCAGCAGCTTCCGCAACAGGGGGGACTACGAGCAGTACTTC	CASSFRNRGDYEQYF
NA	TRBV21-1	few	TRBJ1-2	TGTGCCAGCAGCAAAAGGGGATCCGTGGGGGCTCAGGGCTATGGCTACACCTTC	CASSKRGSVGAQGYGYTF
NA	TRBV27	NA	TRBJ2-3	TGTGCCAGCAGTCTTTTTGAGAGCACAGATACGCAGTATTTT	CASSLFESTDTQYF
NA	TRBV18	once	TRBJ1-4	TGTGCCAGCTCCCCCTCGGCGGAAAAACTGTTTTTT	CASSPSAEKLFF
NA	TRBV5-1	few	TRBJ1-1	TGCGCCAGCAGCAACGAACAGCTGAACACTGAAGCTTTCTTT	CASSNEQLNTEAFF
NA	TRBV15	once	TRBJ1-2	TGTGCCACCAGCCCGGCGGACGGATTAGACTATGGCTACACCTTC	CATSPADGLDYGYTF
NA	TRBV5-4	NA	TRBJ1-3	TGTGCCAGCAGCTTGGGGGGGGCCTCTGGAAACACCATATATTTT	CASSLGGASGNTIYF
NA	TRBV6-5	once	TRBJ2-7	TGTGCCAGCAGTTTAGACAGGCAGGACTACGAGCAGTACTTC	CASSLDRQDYEQYF
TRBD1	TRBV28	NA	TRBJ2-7	TGTGCCAGCAGTTCGTCCGGGACAGGGTCCTACGAGCAGTACTTC	CASSSSGTGSYEQYF
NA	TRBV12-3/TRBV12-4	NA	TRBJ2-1	TGTGCCAGCAGTTTCGGGACACCTGAGCAGTTCTTC	CASSFGTPEQFF
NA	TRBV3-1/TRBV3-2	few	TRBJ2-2	TGTGCCAGCAGCCGCACGGGGGGCCCGAACACCGGGGAGCTGTTTTTT	CASSRTGGPNTGELFF
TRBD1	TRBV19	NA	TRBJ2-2	TGTGCCAGTACTTCCGGACAGGGGATATCGAACACCGGGGAGCTGTTTTTT	CASTSGQGISNTGELFF
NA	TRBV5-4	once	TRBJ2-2	TGTGCCAGCAGCTTCCGAGGGCCAGCGTTGAACACCGGGGAGCTGTTTTTT	CASSFRGPALNTGELFF
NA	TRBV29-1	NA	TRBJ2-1	TGCAGCGCAGGACAGTACAATGAGCAGTTCTTC	CSAGQYNEQFF
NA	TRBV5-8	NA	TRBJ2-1	TGTGCCAGCAGCTTGGGCCAGAGCTCCTACAATGAGCAGTTCTTC	CASSLGQSSYNEQFF
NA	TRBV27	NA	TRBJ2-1	TGTGCCAGCAGTTTGTTGGTGAGCTCCTACAATGAGCAGTTCTTC	CASSLLVSSYNEQFF
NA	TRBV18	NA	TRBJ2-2	TGTGCCAGCTCGAAGAGAGGCTTAAACACCGGGGAGCTGTTTTTT	CASSKRGLNTGELFF
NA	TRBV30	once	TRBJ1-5	TGTGCCTGGACCTGGGGAGGGGGTCAGCCCCAGCATTTT	CAWTWGGGQPQHF
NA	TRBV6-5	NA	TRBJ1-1	TGTGCCAGCAGTTACTCGCTTGGAAGGAACACTGAAGCTTTCTTT	CASSYSLGRNTEAFF
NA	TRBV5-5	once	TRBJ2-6	TGTGCCAGCAGCGAGGGACTCCTGCGCTCTGGGGCCAACGTCCTGACTTTC	CASSEGLLRSGANVLTF
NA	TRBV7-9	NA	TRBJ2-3	TGTGCCAGCAGCCCCCGGACAGCCCCGCAGTATTTT	CASSPRTAPQYF
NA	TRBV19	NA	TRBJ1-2	TGTGCCAGTAGCCCACAGGGCGAGTATGGCTACACCTTC	CASSPQGEYGYTF
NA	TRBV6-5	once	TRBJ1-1	TGTGCCAGCGCCCGGAACACTGAAGCTTTCTTT	CASARNTEAFF
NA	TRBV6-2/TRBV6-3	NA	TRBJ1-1	TGTGCCAGCAGTTACTCCCTCCGCAACCCCCCGGGGCGATTCGTGAACACTGAAGCTTTCTTT	CASSYSLRNPPGRFVNTEAFF
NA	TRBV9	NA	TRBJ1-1	TGTGCCAGCAGCACACCGAACACTGAAGCTTTCTTT	CASSTPNTEAFF
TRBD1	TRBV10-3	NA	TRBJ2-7	TGTGCCATCAGGGCCGGACAGGGAATTGACGAGCAGTACTTC	CAIRAGQGIDEQYF
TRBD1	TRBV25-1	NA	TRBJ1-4	TGTGCCAGCAGTGATGATACAGGGGGAGGGGAAAAACTGTTTTTT	CASSDDTGGGEKLFF
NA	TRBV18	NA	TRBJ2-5	TGTGCCAGCTCATCGGGTCCACGAGGGGAGACCCAGTACTTC	CASSSGPRGETQYF
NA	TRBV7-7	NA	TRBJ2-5	TGTGCTAGCAGCTTATTACAAGGAGAAGAGACCCAGTACTTC	CASSLLQGEETQYF